This T cell receptor (beta chain) came from a study of CD8 T cells in ankylosing spondylitis. General study points: CD8+ by phenotype, disease-linked clones were relatively rare in peripheral blood. Ankylosing spondylitis blood seemed to carry a telltale TCR beta motif made of under 10 highly homologous variants.

This clonotype showed up just a few times. Antigen: not known. Quantitative 5'-RACE was performed with molecular barcodes, and it yielded the TCR beta libraries. From the 5' RACE reads, TCRdb called clonotypes with MiXCR, one entry per CDR3 protein. The repertoire holds about 750,000 distinct CDR3 sequences, roughly 19% seen once, with 15% to 20% in the top ten. Sequenced sample: blood, either unsorted or a sorted T cell fraction (not recorded which). The TCR was taken from a male donor with ankylosing spondylitis.

CDR3: CASSPGLAGGLSYNEQFF. The CDR3 DNA follows: TGCGCCAGCAGCCCCGGACTAGCGGGGGGCCTCTCCTACAATGAGCAGTTCTTC. V and J are TRBV5-1 and TRBJ2-1; 14 bases are shared with TRBD2. Germline V lookup: CDR1 SGHRS, CDR2 YFSETQ. V was clipped by 4 bases and J by 0 bases; unmatched bases: 6. The CDR3 spans 18 residues.